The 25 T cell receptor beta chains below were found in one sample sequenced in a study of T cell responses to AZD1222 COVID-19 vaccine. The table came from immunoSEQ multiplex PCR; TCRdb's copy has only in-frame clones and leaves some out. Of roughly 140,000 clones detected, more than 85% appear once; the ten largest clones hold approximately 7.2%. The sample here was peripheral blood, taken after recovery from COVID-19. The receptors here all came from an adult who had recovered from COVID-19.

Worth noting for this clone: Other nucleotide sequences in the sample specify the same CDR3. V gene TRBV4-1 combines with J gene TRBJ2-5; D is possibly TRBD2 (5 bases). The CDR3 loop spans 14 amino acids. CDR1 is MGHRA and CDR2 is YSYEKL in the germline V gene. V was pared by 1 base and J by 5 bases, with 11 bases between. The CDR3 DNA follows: TGCGCCAGCAGCCAAGGTCGCGGGCGGGAGACCCAGTACTTC. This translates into CASSQGRGRETQYF.

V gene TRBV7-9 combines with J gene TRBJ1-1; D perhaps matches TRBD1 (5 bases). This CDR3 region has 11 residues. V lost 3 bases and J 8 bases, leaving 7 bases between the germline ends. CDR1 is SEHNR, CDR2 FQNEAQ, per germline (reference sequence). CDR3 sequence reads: CASSFGGEAFF. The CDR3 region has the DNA TGTGCCAGCAGCTTCGGGGGAGAAGCTTTCTTT.

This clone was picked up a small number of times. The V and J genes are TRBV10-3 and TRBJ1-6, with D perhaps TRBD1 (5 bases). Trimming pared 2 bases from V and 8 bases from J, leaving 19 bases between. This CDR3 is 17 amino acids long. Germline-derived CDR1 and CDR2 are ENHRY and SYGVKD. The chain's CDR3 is CAISETAGPSSYSPLHF. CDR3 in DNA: TGTGCCATCAGTGAGACGGCAGGGCCGAGTTCTTATTCACCCCTCCACTTT.

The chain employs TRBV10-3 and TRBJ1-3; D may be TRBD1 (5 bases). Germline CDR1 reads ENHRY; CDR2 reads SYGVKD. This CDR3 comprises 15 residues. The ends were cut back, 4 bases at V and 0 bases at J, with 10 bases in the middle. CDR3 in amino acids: CAISGDPSSGNTIYF. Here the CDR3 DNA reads TGTGCCATCAGTGGGGACCCGAGCTCTGGAAACACCATATATTTT.

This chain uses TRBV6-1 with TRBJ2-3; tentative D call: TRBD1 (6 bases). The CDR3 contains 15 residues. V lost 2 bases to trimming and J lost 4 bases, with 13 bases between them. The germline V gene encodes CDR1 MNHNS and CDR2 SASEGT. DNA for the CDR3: TGTGCCAGCAGTGAACACCAGGACAGCTCAGATACGCAGTATTTT. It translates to CASSEHQDSSDTQYF.

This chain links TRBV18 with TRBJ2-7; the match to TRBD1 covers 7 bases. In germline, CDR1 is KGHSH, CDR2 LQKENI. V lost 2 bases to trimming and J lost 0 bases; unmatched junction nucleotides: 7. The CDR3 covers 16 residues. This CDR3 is CASSPNPGTASYEQYF. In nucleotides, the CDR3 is TGTGCCAGCTCACCAAATCCCGGGACAGCCTCCTACGAGCAGTACTTC.

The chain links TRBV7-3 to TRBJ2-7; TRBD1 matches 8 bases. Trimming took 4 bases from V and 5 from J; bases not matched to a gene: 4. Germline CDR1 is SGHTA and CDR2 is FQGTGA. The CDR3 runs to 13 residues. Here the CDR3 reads CASSWQGADEQYF. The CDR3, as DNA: TGTGCCAGCAGCTGGCAGGGGGCGGACGAGCAGTACTTC.

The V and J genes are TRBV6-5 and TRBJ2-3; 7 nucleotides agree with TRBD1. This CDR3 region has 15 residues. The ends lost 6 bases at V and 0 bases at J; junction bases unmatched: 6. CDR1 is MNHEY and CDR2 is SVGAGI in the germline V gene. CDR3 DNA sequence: TGTGCCAGCAGGTCCACAGGGGCTAGCACAGATACGCAGTATTTT. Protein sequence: CASRSTGASTDTQYF.

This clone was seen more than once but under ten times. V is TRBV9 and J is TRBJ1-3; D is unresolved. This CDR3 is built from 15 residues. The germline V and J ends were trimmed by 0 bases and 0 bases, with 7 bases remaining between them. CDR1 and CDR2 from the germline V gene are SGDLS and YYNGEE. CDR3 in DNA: TGTGCCAGCAGCGTAGACCCAGCCTCTGGAAACACCATATATTTT. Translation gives CASSVDPASGNTIYF.

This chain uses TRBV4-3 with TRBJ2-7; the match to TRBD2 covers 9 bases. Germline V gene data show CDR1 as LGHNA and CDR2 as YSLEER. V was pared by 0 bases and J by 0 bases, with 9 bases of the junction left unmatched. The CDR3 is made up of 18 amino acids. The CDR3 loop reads CASSQDISPSGDSYEQYF. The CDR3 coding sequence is TGCGCCAGCAGCCAAGATATTAGCCCTAGCGGGGACTCCTACGAGCAGTACTTC.

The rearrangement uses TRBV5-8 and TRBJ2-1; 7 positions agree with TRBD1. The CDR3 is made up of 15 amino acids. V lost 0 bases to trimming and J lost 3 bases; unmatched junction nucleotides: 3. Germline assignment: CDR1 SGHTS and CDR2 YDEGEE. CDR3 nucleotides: TGTGCCAGCAGCTTGGACAGGGGCGTCTACAATGAGCAGTTCTTC. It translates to CASSLDRGVYNEQFF.

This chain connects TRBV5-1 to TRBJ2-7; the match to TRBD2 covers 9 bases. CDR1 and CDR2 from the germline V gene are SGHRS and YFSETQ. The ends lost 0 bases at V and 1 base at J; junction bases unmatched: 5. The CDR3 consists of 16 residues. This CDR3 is CASSLESSGVSYEQYF. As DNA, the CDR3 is TGCGCCAGCAGCTTGGAGTCTAGCGGGGTGTCCTACGAGCAGTACTTC.

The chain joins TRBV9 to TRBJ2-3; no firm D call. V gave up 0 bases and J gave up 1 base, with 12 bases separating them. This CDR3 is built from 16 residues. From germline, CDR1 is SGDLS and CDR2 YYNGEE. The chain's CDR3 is CASSVATMPGTDTQYF. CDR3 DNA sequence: TGTGCCAGCAGCGTAGCCACCATGCCCGGCACAGATACGCAGTATTTT.

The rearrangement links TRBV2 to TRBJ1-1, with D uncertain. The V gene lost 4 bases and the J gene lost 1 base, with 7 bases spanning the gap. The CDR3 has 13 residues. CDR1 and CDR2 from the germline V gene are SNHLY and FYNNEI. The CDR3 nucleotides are TGTGCCAGCAGTGTAGGAGCGAACACTGAAGCTTTCTTT. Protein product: CASSVGANTEAFF.

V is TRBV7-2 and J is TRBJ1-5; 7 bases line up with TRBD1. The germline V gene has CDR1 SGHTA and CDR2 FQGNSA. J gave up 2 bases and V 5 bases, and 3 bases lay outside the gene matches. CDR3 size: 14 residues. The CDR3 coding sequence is TGTGCCAGCAGCCCCCAGGGGGGCAATCAGCCCCAGCATTTT. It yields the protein CASSPQGGNQPQHF.

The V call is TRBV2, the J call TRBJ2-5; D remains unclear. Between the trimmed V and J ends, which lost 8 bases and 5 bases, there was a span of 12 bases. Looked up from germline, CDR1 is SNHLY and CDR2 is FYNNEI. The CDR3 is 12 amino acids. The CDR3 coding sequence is TGTGCCAGCCAATCGGTGGGGGAGACCCAGTACTTC. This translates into CASQSVGETQYF.

CDR3: CASSVDPSGRSYEQYF. DNA for the CDR3: TGTGCCAGCAGCGTAGACCCCTCGGGGAGATCCTACGAGCAGTACTTC. The rearrangement joins TRBV9 to TRBJ2-7, with D possibly matching TRBD2 (5 bases). The germline CDR1 and CDR2 sequences are SGDLS and YYNGEE. Trimming removed 0 bases at V and 1 base at J, with 14 bases between. This CDR3 is built from 16 residues. Based on the CDR3 plus reference TRBV9 and TRBJ2-7, the full variable domain is DSGVTQTPKHLITATGQRVTLRCSPRSGDLSVYWYQQSLDQGLQFLIQYYNGEERAKGNILERFSAQQFPDLHSELNLSSLELGDSALYFCASSVDPSGRSYEQYFGPGTRLTVT.

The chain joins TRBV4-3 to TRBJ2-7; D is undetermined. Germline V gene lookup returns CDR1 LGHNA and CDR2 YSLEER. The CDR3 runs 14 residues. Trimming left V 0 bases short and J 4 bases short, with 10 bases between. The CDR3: CASSQEIGSYEQYF. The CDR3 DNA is TGCGCCAGCAGCCAAGAGATCGGATCATACGAGCAGTACTTC.

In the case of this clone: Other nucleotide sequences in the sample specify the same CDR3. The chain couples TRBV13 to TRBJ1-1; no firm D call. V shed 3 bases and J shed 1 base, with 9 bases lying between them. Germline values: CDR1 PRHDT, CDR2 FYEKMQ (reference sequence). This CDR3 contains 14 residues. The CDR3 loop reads CASSFPGSNTEAFF. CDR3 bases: TGTGCCAGCAGCTTCCCGGGTTCGAACACTGAAGCTTTCTTT. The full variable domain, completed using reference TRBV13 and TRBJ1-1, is AAGVIQSPRHLIKEKRETATLKCYPIPRHDTVYWYQQGPGQDPQFLISFYEKMQSDKGSIPDRFSAQQFSDYHSELNMSSLELGDSALYFCASSFPGSNTEAFFGQGTRLTVV.

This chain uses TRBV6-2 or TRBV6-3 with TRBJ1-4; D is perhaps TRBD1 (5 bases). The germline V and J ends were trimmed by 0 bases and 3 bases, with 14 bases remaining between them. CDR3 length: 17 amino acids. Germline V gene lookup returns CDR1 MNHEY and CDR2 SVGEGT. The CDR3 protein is CASSYSNRQTSNEKLFF. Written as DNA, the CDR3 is TGTGCCAGCAGTTACTCGAATCGACAGACTTCTAATGAAAAACTGTTTTTT.

The DNA for the CDR3 is TGTGCCAGCAGCTTGGGCCGGGTGGAGGCTTTCTTT. It encodes CASSLGRVEAFF. J is TRBJ1-1 and V is TRBV11-2; no clear D. The CDR3 extends over 12 amino acids. Germline values: CDR1 SGHAT, CDR2 FQNNGV. The V end was cut by 3 bases, the J end by 11 bases, with 13 bases between.

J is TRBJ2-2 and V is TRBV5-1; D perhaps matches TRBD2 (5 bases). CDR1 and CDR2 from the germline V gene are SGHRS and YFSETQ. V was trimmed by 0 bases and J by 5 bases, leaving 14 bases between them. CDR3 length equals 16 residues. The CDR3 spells CASSLGAVRGTGELFF. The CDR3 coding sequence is TGCGCCAGCAGCTTGGGAGCGGTCCGTGGGACCGGGGAGCTGTTTTTT. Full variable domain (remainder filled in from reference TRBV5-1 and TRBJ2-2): KAGVTQTPRYLIKTRGQQVTLSCSPISGHRSVSWYQQTPGQGLQFLFEYFSETQRNKGNFPGRFSGRQFSNSRSEMNVSTLELGDSALYLCASSLGAVRGTGELFFGEGSRLTVL.

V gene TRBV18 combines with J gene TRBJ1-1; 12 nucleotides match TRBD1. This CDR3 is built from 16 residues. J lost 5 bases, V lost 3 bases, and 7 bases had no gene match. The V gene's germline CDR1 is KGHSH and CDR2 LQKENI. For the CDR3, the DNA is TGTGCCAGCTCACCGGGACAGGGGGCGGTGGTTACTGAAGCTTTCTTT. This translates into CASSPGQGAVVTEAFF.

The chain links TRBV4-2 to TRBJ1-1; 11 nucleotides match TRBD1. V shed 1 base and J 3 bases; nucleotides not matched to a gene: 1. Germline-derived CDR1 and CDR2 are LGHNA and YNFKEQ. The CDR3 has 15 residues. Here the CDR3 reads CASSQAGQGDTEAFF. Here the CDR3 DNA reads TGTGCCAGCAGCCAAGCGGGACAGGGGGACACTGAAGCTTTCTTT.

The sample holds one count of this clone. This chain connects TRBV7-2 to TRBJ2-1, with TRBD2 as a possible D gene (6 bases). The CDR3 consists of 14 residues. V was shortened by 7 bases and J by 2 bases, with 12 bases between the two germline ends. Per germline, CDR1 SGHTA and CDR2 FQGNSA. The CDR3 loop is CASTPGLTYNEQFF. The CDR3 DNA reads TGTGCCAGCACCCCGGGACTTACCTACAATGAGCAGTTCTTC.